The 8 T cell receptor beta chains reported below all come from one sample, sequenced in a study of T-cell memory formation after mild COVID-19. TCRdb processed the 5' RACE reads anew with MiXCR; each CDR3 protein has one entry. The sample carries about 400,000 distinct CDR3 sequences, about an eighth recorded once. The sample consisted of PBMCs or a T cell subset sorted from them (not recorded which). These receptors all come from a man between 18 and 35 years old who had mild COVID-19 (a few samples of this study predate the infection). Cell type and time point are not known.

The chain has TRBV7-9 and TRBJ2-1; D is perhaps TRBD2 (6 bases). The germline V and J ends were trimmed by 8 bases and 10 bases, with 9 bases remaining between them. CDR1 SEHNR and CDR2 FQNEAQ come from the germline V gene (reference sequence). The CDR3 is 10 residues long. CDR3 nucleotide sequence: TGTGCCAGCGGGGGAGGCGAGCAGTTCTTC. Residues: CASGGGEQFF.

V is TRBV6-2 or TRBV6-3 and J is TRBJ2-5; 8 bases are shared with TRBD2. With V trimmed by 8 bases and J by 5 bases, 10 bases remained unmatched. This CDR3 is built from 14 residues. Germline-derived CDR1 and CDR2 are MNHEY and SVGEGT. The CDR3 DNA reads as TGTGCCAGCCGACAAGGACTAGCTCGGGAGACCCAGTACTTC. It codes for CASRQGLARETQYF.

At least ten counts were recorded for this clonotype. V is TRBV4-1 and J is TRBJ1-4; D unresolved. There are 12 residues in the CDR3. Germline CDR1 is MGHRA and CDR2 is YSYEKL. V shed 4 bases and J shed 8 bases, with 8 bases lying between them. CDR3 protein: CASSPTPEKLFF. As DNA, the CDR3 is TGCGCCAGCAGCCCCACGCCGGAAAAACTGTTTTTT.

This clonotype has at least ten counts. The chain couples TRBV5-1 to TRBJ1-2, with TRBD1 matching 8 bases. The V segment lost 3 bases and the J segment 5 bases; nucleotides outside the gene matches: 3. Per germline, CDR1 SGHRS and CDR2 YFSETQ. The CDR3 sequence is 13 residues long. The CDR3 region is CASSYGQGYGYTF. CDR3 in DNA: TGCGCCAGCAGCTATGGACAGGGTTATGGCTACACCTTC.

The CDR3: CASSGYYTEAFF. CDR3 DNA sequence: TGTGCCAGCAGCGGGTACTACACTGAAGCTTTCTTT. This chain uses TRBV7-2 with TRBJ1-1; no reliable D call. V lost 5 bases and J lost 3, with 7 bases in between. The germline CDR1 and CDR2 sequences are SGHTA and FQGNSA. The CDR3 sequence is 12 residues long.

The chain combines TRBV6-6 with TRBJ2-3; D is tentatively TRBD1 or TRBD2 (6 bases each). Trimming took 7 bases from V and 8 from J, leaving 19 bases between them. Germline-derived CDR1 and CDR2 are MNHNY and SVGAGI (reference sequence). This CDR3 comprises 14 residues. In DNA, the CDR3 is TGTGCCAGCACCGCACGAGGGGGGCTTGGTACGCAGTATTTT. This gives the protein CASTARGGLGTQYF.

The gene calls are TRBV5-5 and TRBJ1-6, with TRBD1 matching over 11 bases. This CDR3 has 16 residues. J lost 9 bases, V lost 4 bases, and 9 bases had no gene match. Germline V CDR1 and CDR2: SGHKS, YYEKEE (reference sequence). The chain's CDR3 is CASSVSGTGGFSPLHF. CDR3 nucleotides: TGTGCCAGCAGCGTGTCCGGGACAGGGGGGTTTTCACCCCTCCACTTT.

The table lists this clonotype with many counts. The rearrangement joins TRBV29-1 to TRBJ1-3; D remains unclear. V shed 0 bases and J shed 1 base, with 7 bases lying between them. Germline CDR1 and CDR2: SQVTM and ANQGSEA. CDR3 length equals 14 residues. CDR3 nucleotides: TGCAGCGTTGAAGAGTCGGGTTCTGGAAACACCATATATTTT. It is translated as CSVEESGSGNTIYF.